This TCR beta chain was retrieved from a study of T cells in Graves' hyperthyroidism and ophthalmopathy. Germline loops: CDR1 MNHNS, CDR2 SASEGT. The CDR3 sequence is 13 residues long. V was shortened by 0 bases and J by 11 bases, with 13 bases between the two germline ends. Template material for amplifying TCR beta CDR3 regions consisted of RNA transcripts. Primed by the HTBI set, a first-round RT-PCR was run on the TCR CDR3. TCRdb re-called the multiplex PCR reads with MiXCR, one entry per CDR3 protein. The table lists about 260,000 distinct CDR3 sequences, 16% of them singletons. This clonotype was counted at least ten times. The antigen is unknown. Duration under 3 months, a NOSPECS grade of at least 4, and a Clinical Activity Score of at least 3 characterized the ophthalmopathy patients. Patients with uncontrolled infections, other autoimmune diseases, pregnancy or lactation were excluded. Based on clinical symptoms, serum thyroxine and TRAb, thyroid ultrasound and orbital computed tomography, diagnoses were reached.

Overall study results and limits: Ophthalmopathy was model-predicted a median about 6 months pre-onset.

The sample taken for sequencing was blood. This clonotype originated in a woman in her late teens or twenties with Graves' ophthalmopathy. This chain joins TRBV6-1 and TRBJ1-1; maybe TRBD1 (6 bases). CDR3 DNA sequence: TGTGCCAGCAGTGAAGCCGGGCAGGGGCTGGCTTTCTTT. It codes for CASSEAGQGLAFF.